Each of the 24 T cell receptor beta chains below was sequenced from the same sample in a study of shared clonotypes between healthy human individuals. TCRdb's copy holds only in-frame clones and misses some; the assay was immunoSEQ multiplex PCR. Seen here are roughly 2.1 million clones, under 95% observed once, and the top ten hold about 1.8%. As defined, naive CD8 cells were CD45RO-negative and positively selected for CCR7, with terminally differentiated effector memory CD45RA+ cells excluded. Sequenced input: naive CD8+ T cells from PBMCs. The receptors originated from a man aged 18-30 years in good health. Some clones in this sample may be carry-over from other donors' samples.

V usage is TRBV27 and J usage is TRBJ2-7, with TRBD2 matching over 11 bases. Looked up from germline, CDR1 is MNHEY and CDR2 is SMNVEV (reference sequence). There are 15 residues in the CDR3. V dropped 6 bases and J dropped 2; count of bases not matched to a gene: 6. The CDR3 loop reads CASRHTSGSTYEQYF. DNA of the CDR3: TGTGCCAGCAGGCATACTAGCGGGAGCACCTACGAGCAGTACTTC.

This clone was detected once. This chain uses TRBV6-5 with TRBJ2-5, with D perhaps matching TRBD2 (6 bases). V lost 7 bases, J lost 2 bases, and 14 bases lay in between. Germline assignment: CDR1 MNHEY and CDR2 SVGAGI. This CDR3 is 14 amino acids long. Here the CDR3 reads CASKPRGRQETQYF. The CDR3 DNA reads as TGTGCCAGCAAACCTCGGGGGAGGCAAGAGACCCAGTACTTC.

As for this clone: Other nucleotide sequences from this sample produce the same CDR3. The V and J genes are TRBV27 and TRBJ1-5; 8 bases line up with TRBD1. Germline CDR1 reads MNHEY; CDR2 reads SMNVEV (reference sequence). This CDR3 is built from 14 residues. The V and J ends lost 5 bases and 4 bases, in that order; junction bases with no gene match: 4. Written as DNA, the CDR3 is TGTGCCAGCAGTCGAACAGGGGGAAATCAGCCCCAGCATTTT. This translates into CASSRTGGNQPQHF.

This clone appeared once. This chain links TRBV13 with TRBJ1-3, with 10 bases aligning to TRBD1. Unmatched junction bases numbered 5, after V lost 4 bases and J lost 2 bases. The CDR3 sequence is 16 residues long. Per germline, CDR1 PRHDT and CDR2 FYEKMQ (reference sequence). In DNA, the CDR3 is TGTGCCAGCAGCTCCCGACAGGGGGCGACTGGAAACACCATATATTTT. It codes for CASSSRQGATGNTIYF.

The genes are TRBV27 and TRBJ1-5, with unresolved D. Germline-derived CDR1 and CDR2 are MNHEY and SMNVEV (reference sequence). This CDR3 has 13 residues. Trimming removed 6 bases at V and 4 bases at J, with 10 bases between. CDR3 in amino acids: CASSRRGNQPQHF. The DNA of the CDR3 is TGTGCCAGCAGCAGGAGAGGGAATCAGCCCCAGCATTTT.

J is TRBJ2-7 and V is TRBV6-1; weak D call: TRBD1 (5 bases). The V end lost 4 bases, the J end lost 0 bases, and 10 bases lay between the germline ends. This CDR3 comprises 14 residues. The germline V gene encodes CDR1 MNHNS and CDR2 SASEGT. CDR3 amino acids: CASSVAGPSYEQYF. DNA of the CDR3: TGTGCCAGCAGTGTGGCAGGGCCCTCCTACGAGCAGTACTTC.

The chain recombines TRBV15 with TRBJ2-3; 10 bases line up with TRBD2. J lost 5 bases, V lost 3 bases, and 14 bases had no gene match. CDR1 and CDR2 from the germline V gene are LNHNV and YYDKDF (reference sequence). The CDR3 covers 18 residues. CDR3: CATSSQGTSETTGDTQYF. Written as DNA, the CDR3 is TGTGCCACCAGCAGCCAGGGGACTAGCGAGACTACTGGAGATACGCAGTATTTT.

This clone appeared a single time. This chain links TRBV6-5 with TRBJ1-1; unclear D gene. V was trimmed by 10 bases and J by 6 bases, leaving 15 bases between them. The CDR3 totals 12 residues. In germline, CDR1 is MNHEY, CDR2 SVGAGI. The DNA of the CDR3 is TGTGCCACCTCTAATGGGCTCGCTGAAGCTTTCTTT. This codes for CATSNGLAEAFF.

The J gene is TRBJ1-4, the V gene TRBV28; D is unresolved. The CDR3 is 14 amino acids. Germline CDR1 and CDR2: MDHEN and SYDVKM. Trimming left V 1 base short and J 5 bases short, with 8 bases between. CDR3 DNA sequence: TGTGCCAGCAGTTTATTCGTGGTGAATGAAAAACTGTTTTTT. Encoded protein: CASSLFVVNEKLFF. Complete variable domain (other parts from reference TRBV28 and TRBJ1-4): DVKVTQSSRYLVKRTGEKVFLECVQDMDHENMFWYRQDPGLGLRLIYFSYDVKMKEKGDIPEGYSVSREKKERFSLILESASTNQTSMYLCASSLFVVNEKLFFGSGTQLSVL.

The CDR3 DNA reads as TGTGCCAGCAGTGAAGCGCCTAGCGGGAGGGAGACCCAGTACTTC. Residues: CASSEAPSGRETQYF. This chain links TRBV2 with TRBJ2-5; 11 bases line up with TRBD2. CDR1 is SNHLY, CDR2 FYNNEI, per germline. The J segment lost 5 bases and the V segment lost 0 bases, leaving 2 bases of the junction unmatched. The CDR3 covers 15 residues.

The genes are TRBV19 and TRBJ2-7; TRBD1 aligns across 9 bases. The J segment lost 7 bases and the V segment lost 5 bases, leaving 12 bases of the junction unmatched. Per germline, CDR1 LNHDA and CDR2 SQIVND (reference sequence). CDR3 size: 15 residues. The CDR3 bases are TGTGCCAGTAGTTTACGACAGGGGGAGTCGAAAGAGCAGTACTTC. Its translation: CASSLRQGESKEQYF.

For this clone: The same CDR3 is also encoded by other DNA sequences in this sample. The chain has TRBV27 and TRBJ1-5; 7 positions match TRBD1. From germline, CDR1 is MNHEY and CDR2 SMNVEV (reference sequence). This CDR3 comprises 15 residues. J lost 7 bases, V lost 3 bases, and 9 bases had no gene match. The CDR3, as DNA: TGTGCCAGCAGTTTGGTAGGGGGCGGTAACCAGCCCCAGCATTTT. Its protein is CASSLVGGGNQPQHF.

The chain couples TRBV11-2 to TRBJ1-3; D is possibly TRBD1 (5 bases). The ends were cut back, 5 bases at V and 4 bases at J, with 12 bases in the middle. CDR3 length: 14 amino acids. The germline V gene encodes CDR1 SGHAT and CDR2 FQNNGV. The CDR3 sequence: CASSTREGGNTIYF. The CDR3 DNA is TGTGCCAGCAGCACCAGGGAAGGCGGAAACACCATATATTTT.

This rearrangement joins TRBV19 to TRBJ2-7; possibly TRBD2 for D (7 bases). Germline V CDR1 and CDR2: LNHDA, SQIVND (reference sequence). V dropped 7 bases and J dropped 0 bases, with 28 bases sitting between them. The CDR3 contains 19 residues. CDR3 in DNA: TGTGCCAGTACTACCTTCGGGGGCCCTGGGGGACTAAGCTCCTACGAGCAGTACTTC. Encoded protein: CASTTFGGPGGLSSYEQYF.

The CDR3 DNA follows: TGCGCCAGCAGCCAAGAGGTGATCGGAACAGGGGGGTCCTACGAGCAGTACTTC. Translated, it gives CASSQEVIGTGGSYEQYF. The chain joins TRBV4-1 to TRBJ2-7; TRBD1 aligns across 8 bases. Trimming at V came to 0 bases and at J to 1 base, leaving 11 bases not matched to a gene. The germline V gene has CDR1 MGHRA and CDR2 YSYEKL. The CDR3 length is 18 residues.

CDR3 coding DNA: TGTGCCAGCAGCGCCGGCGGGGCCAACAATCAGCCCCAGCATTTT. This encodes CASSAGGANNQPQHF. This rearrangement joins TRBV9 to TRBJ1-5, with D tentatively TRBD1 (5 bases). Germline CDR1 SGDLS, CDR2 YYNGEE. The V and J ends lost 3 bases and 3 bases respectively, with 13 bases between them. The CDR3 is 15 residues long.

The gene calls are TRBV4-1 and TRBJ1-6, with 8 bases lining up with TRBD1. Per germline, CDR1 MGHRA and CDR2 YSYEKL. With 0 bases clipped from V and 7 bases from J, the junction kept 11 bases outside the gene matches. This CDR3 is 18 amino acids long. The CDR3 DNA is TGCGCCAGCAGCCAAGATGATTTCTGGACAGGGCTCAATTCACCCCTCCACTTT. Translating it yields CASSQDDFWTGLNSPLHF.

With respect to this clone: Within the sample, other DNA sequences also encode this same CDR3. DNA for the CDR3: TGTGCCAGTAGTATCGGACAGAGCAACACTGAAGCTTTCTTT. Translation gives CASSIGQSNTEAFF. The chain carries TRBV19 and TRBJ1-1, with D tentatively TRBD1 (6 bases). Germline assignment: CDR1 LNHDA and CDR2 SQIVND (reference sequence). The CDR3 length is 14 residues. Trimming took 3 bases from V and 2 from J, leaving 10 bases between them.

The chain combines TRBV28 with TRBJ1-1; D uncertain. Germline CDR1 and CDR2: MDHEN and SYDVKM. V lost 4 bases and J lost 1, with 10 bases in between. The CDR3 length is 14 residues. The DNA for the CDR3 is TGTGCCAGCAGTTCTATAGGCTCGAACACTGAAGCTTTCTTT. It translates to CASSSIGSNTEAFF.

The genes are TRBV6-9 and TRBJ1-1; D gene unclear. CDR1 is MNHGY and CDR2 is SVAAGI in the germline V gene. This CDR3 is built from 15 residues. The V end was cut by 10 bases, the J end by 4 bases, with 22 bases between. The CDR3 nucleotides read TGTGCCACCTCGACCCACCCGGAGGTGAGCACTGAAGCTTTCTTT. Translation gives CATSTHPEVSTEAFF.

This clone was recorded once. The rearrangement joins TRBV6-5 to TRBJ1-3; D unresolved. Germline CDR1 and CDR2: MNHEY and SVGAGI. The V end lost 4 bases, the J end lost 5 bases, and 12 bases lay between the germline ends. This CDR3 region has 14 residues. The CDR3 reads CASSSRVGRNTIYF. In nucleotides, the CDR3 is TGTGCCAGCAGTTCCCGGGTGGGGAGAAACACCATATATTTT.

This CDR3 reads CASSSRTSGSPETQYF. Here the CDR3 DNA reads TGTGCCAGCAGCTCGCGGACTAGCGGGAGTCCGGAGACCCAGTACTTC. The chain employs TRBV11-2 and TRBJ2-5, with 13 positions matching TRBD2. CDR1 and CDR2 from the germline V gene are SGHAT and FQNNGV. This CDR3 is built from 16 residues. V gave up 4 bases and J gave up 5 bases; unmatched junction bases: 7.

This rearrangement joins TRBV4-2 to TRBJ2-3; 10 nucleotides match TRBD2. V was pared by 1 base and J by 6 bases, with 4 bases of the junction left unmatched. Germline CDR1 is LGHNA and CDR2 is YNFKEQ. The CDR3 consists of 15 residues. This chain's CDR3 is CASSQASGSVDTQYF. In DNA form, the CDR3 reads TGTGCCAGCAGCCAAGCTAGCGGGAGCGTCGATACGCAGTATTTT.

The chain combines TRBV11-2 with TRBJ2-1; 10 nucleotides agree with TRBD2. This CDR3 spans 18 amino acids. Germline V lookup: CDR1 SGHAT, CDR2 FQNNGV. Unmatched junction bases numbered 13, after V lost 0 bases and J lost 8 bases. The CDR3 loop reads CASSLDLLPGLASDEQFF. The CDR3 DNA is TGTGCCAGCAGCTTAGATCTGTTACCGGGACTAGCGTCGGATGAGCAGTTCTTC.